This TCR beta chain is drawn from a study of Ad26.COV2.S vaccination and SARS-CoV-2 variants (TCRdb year 2021). With respect to the entire study: Vaccine-arm donors were drawn from COV1001, a multicentre, randomized, double-blind, placebo-controlled phase I-IIa trial of Ad26.COV2.S in healthy adults. Investigators remained blinded to trial group allocation during experiments and outcome assessment. Ad26.COV2.S was administered intramuscularly at a dose of 5x10^10 or 1x10^11 viral particles, either as one shot or as two shots given 56 days apart. A total of 32 samples were included in the TCR-sequenced set, comprising around 19 Ad26.COV2.S vaccine recipients, 5 placebo recipients and 8 SARS-CoV-2 convalescent individuals. TCRbeta repertoire sequencing was used to assess the specificity and breadth of SARS-CoV-2-reactive T cell receptors after Ad26.COV2.S vaccination. Trial participants were randomized into five groups of five, in which low-dose or high-dose Ad26.COV2.S was given once or twice, or placebo was given on both occasions.

The treatment or condition label, as the study defines it: approximately 18 received Ad26.COV2.S at low or high dose, single or two shots; 5 received placebo; per-sample allocation not given. For vaccine and placebo recipients, the sequenced repertoires came from samples collected on day 63 after the first injection. Cohort 1b enrolled around 24 adults aged 18-55 years at a single site in Boston, USA, between 29 July and 7 August 2020. As a vaccine, Ad26.COV2.S was a replication-incompetent adenovirus type 26 vector that expressed a prefusion-stabilized SARS-CoV-2 spike protein derived from the original Wuhan strain. Study-level results and caveats: After vaccination, spike-specific CD8+ and CD4+ T cell responses were reported to show substantial breadth. Ad26.COV2.S recipients had higher spike-specific TCR breadth than placebo recipients (P = 0.0014). Vaccine and placebo recipients had similar non-spike TCR breadth, a finding consistent with the vaccine containing only spike. The authors noted that total T cell responses may have been underestimated by the TCR breadth and depth analyses. The study was not powered to compare responses between vaccine doses or regimens.

From its cysteine to its phenylalanine, the CDR3 spans 16 amino acids. Kept here is only the CDR3 DNA, which spans 48 bases and is read in frame from base 1. The germline V gene (reference sequence) yields SEHNR for CDR1 and FQNEAQ for CDR2. The junction shows trimming of 7 bases on V and 2 bases on J, plus 18 bases between the germline ends. The immunoSEQ Assay was the method used to sequence TCRbeta CDR3 regions. After extraction, genomic DNA underwent amplification by bias-controlled multiplex PCR, followed by high-throughput sequencing. Processing in the source paper ran as follows. To quantify the absolute abundance of every unique TCRbeta CDR3 region, sequences were collapsed and filtered. T cell fraction was estimated by normalizing TCRbeta template counts to usable DNA, with usable DNA measured through amplification of reference genes found in all nucleated cells. Repertoire TCRs were annotated as SARS-CoV-2-specific when V gene, CDR3 amino acid sequence and J gene were exactly matched to a known reactive TCR set. The reference SARS-CoV-2 TCR set was obtained from MIRA and was filtered for enrichment in COVID-19-positive ImmuneCODE repertoires, whereby public or cross-reactive TCRs were removed. Using the MIRA antigens, annotated TCRs were further analysed by specific ORF or by position within an ORF. Breadth was defined as annotated unique rearrangements over total unique productive rearrangements; depth was the summed frequency of those rearrangements. TCR breadth was compared between groups using two-sided Wilcoxon rank-sum tests. TCRdb limited this immuneACCESS table to in-frame rearrangements with V and J called. A share of clones is missing; checked studies link under half to unresolved V genes, and the rest is unexplained. D and trimming were read from the DNA, whereas the V and J calls and clone size are those reported in that table. The sample yields 400,000 to 450,000 clones; 90% were counted once. Of the sample, more than 9% is held by the ten largest clones.

Points on this clone: Its antigen is not yet known. Base qualities are not at hand, and no much larger clone is one base apart.

The clonotype comes from a person between 18 and 59 years old who received the Ad26.COV2.S COVID-19 vaccine or a placebo. The rearranged segments are TRBV7-9 and TRBJ1-3, with the D gene call left open. The sample consisted of peripheral blood, taken in a trial of Ad26.COV2.S vaccine versus placebo. The CDR3 region: CASTSLVSPAGNTIYF. DNA sequence: TGTGCCAGCACCTCCCTAGTGAGTCCGGCTGGAAACACCATATATTTT.